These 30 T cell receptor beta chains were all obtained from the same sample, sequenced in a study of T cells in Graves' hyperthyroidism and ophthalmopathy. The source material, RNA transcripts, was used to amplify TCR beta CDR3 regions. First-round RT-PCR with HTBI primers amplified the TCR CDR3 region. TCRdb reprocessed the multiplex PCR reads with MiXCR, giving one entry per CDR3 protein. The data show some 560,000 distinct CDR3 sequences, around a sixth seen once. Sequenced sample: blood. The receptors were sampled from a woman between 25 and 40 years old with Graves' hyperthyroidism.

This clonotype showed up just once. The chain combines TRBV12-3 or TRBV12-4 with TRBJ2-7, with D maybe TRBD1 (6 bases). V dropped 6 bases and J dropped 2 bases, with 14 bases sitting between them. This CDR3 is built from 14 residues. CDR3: CASSNKQGPYEQYF. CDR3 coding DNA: TGTGCCAGCAGCAACAAACAGGGTCCCTACGAGCAGTACTTC.

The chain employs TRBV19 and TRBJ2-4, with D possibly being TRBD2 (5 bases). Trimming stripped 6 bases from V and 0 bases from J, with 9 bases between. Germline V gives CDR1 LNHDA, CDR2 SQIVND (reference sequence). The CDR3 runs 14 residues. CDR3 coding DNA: TGTGCCAGTAGATTGGCGGGAGCCAAAAACATTCAGTACTTC. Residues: CASRLAGAKNIQYF. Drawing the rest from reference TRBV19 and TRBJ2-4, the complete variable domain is DGGITQSPKYLFRKEGQNVTLSCEQNLNHDAMYWYRQDPGQGLRLIYYSQIVNDFQKGDIAEGYSVSREKKESFPLTVTSAQKNPTAFYLCASRLAGAKNIQYFGAGTRLSVL.

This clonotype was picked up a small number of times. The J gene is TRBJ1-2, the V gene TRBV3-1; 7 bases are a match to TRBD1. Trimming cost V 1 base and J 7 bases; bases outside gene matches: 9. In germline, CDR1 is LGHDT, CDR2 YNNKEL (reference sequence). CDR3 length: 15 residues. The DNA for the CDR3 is TGTGCCAGCAGCCAAGTCCCCACAGGGGCGGCTGGCTACACCTTC. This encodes CASSQVPTGAAGYTF.

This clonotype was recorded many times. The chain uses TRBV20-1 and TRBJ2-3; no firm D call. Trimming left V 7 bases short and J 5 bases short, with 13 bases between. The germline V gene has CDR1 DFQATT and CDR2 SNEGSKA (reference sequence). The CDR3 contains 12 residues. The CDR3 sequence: CSVRAQRDTQYF. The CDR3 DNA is TGCAGTGTCCGGGCCCAGAGAGATACGCAGTATTTT.

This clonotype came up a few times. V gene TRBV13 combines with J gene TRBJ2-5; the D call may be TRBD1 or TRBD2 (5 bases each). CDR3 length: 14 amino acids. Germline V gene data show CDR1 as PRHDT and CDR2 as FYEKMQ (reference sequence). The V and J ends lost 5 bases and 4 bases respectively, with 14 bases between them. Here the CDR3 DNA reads TGTGCCAGCAGCGTACCCAGGGCGGGAGAGACCCAGTACTTC. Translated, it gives CASSVPRAGETQYF. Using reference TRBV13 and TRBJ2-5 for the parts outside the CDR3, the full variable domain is AAGVIQSPRHLIKEKRETATLKCYPIPRHDTVYWYQQGPGQDPQFLISFYEKMQSDKGSIPDRFSAQQFSDYHSELNMSSLELGDSALYFCASSVPRAGETQYFGPGTRLLVL.

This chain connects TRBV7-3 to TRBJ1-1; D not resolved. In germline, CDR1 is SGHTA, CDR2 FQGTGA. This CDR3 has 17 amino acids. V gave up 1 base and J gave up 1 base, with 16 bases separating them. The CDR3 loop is CASSLSGVGNGNTEAFF. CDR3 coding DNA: TGTGCCAGCAGCTTAAGCGGTGTGGGGAACGGGAACACTGAAGCTTTCTTT.

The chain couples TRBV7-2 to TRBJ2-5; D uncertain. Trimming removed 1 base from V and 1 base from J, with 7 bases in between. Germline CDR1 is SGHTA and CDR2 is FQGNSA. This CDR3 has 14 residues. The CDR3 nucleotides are TGTGCCAGCAGCTTAGATGTCAGCCAAGAGACCCAGTACTTC. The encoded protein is CASSLDVSQETQYF.

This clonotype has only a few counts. The CDR3 here is CASSPQLAGDTGELFF. CDR3 nucleotide sequence: TGTGCCAGCTCACCGCAACTAGCGGGAGACACCGGGGAGCTGTTTTTT. The rearrangement uses TRBV18 and TRBJ2-2, with 11 nucleotides matching TRBD2. Trimming took 3 bases from V and 3 from J; bases not matched to a gene: 3. The CDR3 contains 16 residues. The germline gives CDR1 KGHSH, CDR2 LQKENI. The whole variable domain, remainder taken from reference TRBV18 and TRBJ2-2, is NAGVMQNPRHLVRRRGQEARLRCSPMKGHSHVYWYRQLPEEGLKFMVYLQKENIIDESGMPKERFSAEFPKEGPSILRIQQVVRGDSAAYFCASSPQLAGDTGELFFGEGSRLTVL.

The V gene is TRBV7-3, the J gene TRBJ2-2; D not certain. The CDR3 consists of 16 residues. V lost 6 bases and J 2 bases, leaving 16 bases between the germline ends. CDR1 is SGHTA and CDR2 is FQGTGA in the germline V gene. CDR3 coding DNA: TGTGCCAGCAGTTCGCAACCTGGGGTAAACACCGGGGAGCTGTTTTTT. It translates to CASSSQPGVNTGELFF.

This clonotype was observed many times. The CDR3 here is CSAQRGLRSGSPLHF. DNA for the CDR3: TGCAGTGCCCAGAGGGGTCTCCGTAGTGGTTCACCCCTCCACTTT. The J gene is TRBJ1-6, the V gene TRBV20-1; a weak D match, TRBD1 (5 bases). Deletions cut 6 bases from V and 9 bases from J, with 21 bases between. Germline V gene data show CDR1 as DFQATT and CDR2 as SNEGSKA (reference sequence). The CDR3 has 15 residues.

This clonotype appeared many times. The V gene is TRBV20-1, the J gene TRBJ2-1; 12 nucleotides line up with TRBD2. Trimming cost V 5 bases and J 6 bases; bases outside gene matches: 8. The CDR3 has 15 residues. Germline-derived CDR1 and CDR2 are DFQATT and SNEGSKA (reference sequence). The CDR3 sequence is CSAERLAGVSNEQFF. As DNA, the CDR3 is TGCAGTGCTGAAAGACTAGCGGGAGTTAGCAATGAGCAGTTCTTC.

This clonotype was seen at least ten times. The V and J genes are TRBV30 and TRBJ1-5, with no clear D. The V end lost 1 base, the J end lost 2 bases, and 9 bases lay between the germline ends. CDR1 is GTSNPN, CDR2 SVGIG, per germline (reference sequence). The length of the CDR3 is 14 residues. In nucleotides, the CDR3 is TGTGCCTGGAGTGATGGGGTCGGCAATCAGCCCCAGCATTTT. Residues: CAWSDGVGNQPQHF.

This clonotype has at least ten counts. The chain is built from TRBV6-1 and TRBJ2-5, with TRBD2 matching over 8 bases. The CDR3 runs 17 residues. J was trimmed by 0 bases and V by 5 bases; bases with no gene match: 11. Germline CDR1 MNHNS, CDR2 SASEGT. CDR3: CASSRMVASGYQETQYF. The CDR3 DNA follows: TGTGCCAGCAGTCGGATGGTAGCTAGCGGGTACCAAGAGACCCAGTACTTC.

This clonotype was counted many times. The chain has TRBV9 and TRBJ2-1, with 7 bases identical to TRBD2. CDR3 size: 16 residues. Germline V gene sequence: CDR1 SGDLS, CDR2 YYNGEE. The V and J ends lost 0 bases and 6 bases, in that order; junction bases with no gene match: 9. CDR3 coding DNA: TGTGCCAGCAGCGTAGATGGAAGCGGGACTACCAATGAGCAGTTCTTC. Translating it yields CASSVDGSGTTNEQFF.

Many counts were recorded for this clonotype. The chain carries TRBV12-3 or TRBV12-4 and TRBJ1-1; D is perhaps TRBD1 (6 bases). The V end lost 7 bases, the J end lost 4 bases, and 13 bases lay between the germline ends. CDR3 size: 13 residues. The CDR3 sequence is CASKGGLGTEAFF. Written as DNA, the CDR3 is TGTGCCAGCAAAGGGGGGCTCGGCACTGAAGCTTTCTTT.

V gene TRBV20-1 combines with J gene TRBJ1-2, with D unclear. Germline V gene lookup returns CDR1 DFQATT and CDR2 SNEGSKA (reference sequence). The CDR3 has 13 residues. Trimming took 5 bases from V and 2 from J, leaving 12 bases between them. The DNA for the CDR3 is TGCAGTGCTGGACCTGAGGAGAACTATGGCTACACCTTC. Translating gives CSAGPEENYGYTF.

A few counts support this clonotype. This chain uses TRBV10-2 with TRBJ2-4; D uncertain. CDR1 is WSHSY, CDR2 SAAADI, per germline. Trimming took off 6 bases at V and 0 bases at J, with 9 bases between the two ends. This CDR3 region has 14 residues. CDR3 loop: CASSPNGAKNIQYF. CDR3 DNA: TGCGCCAGCAGCCCTAATGGAGCCAAAAACATTCAGTACTTC.

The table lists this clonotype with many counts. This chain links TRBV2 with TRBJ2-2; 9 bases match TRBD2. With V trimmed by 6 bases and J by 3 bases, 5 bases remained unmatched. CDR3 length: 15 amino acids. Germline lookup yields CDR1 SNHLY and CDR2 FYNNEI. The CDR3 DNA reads TGTGCCAGCAGCCGACTAGCGGCTGACACCGGGGAGCTGTTTTTT. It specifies CASSRLAADTGELFF.

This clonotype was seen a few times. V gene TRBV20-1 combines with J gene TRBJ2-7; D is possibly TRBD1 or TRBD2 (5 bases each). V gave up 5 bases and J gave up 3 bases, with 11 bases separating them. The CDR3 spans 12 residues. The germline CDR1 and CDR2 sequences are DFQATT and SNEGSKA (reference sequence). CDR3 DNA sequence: TGCAGTGCTCCTGGGACCCACTACGAGCAGTACTTC. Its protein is CSAPGTHYEQYF.

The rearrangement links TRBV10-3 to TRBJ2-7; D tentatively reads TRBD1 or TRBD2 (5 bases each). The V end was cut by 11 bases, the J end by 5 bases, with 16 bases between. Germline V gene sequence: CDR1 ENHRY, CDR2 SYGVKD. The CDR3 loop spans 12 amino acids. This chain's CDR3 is CASAVGDHEQYF. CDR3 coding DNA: TGTGCCTCCGCCGTGGGGGACCACGAGCAGTACTTC.

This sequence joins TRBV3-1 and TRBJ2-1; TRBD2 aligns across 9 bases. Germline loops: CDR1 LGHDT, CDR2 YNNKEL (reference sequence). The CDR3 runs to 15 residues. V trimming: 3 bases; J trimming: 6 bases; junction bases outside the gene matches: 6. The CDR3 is CASSQVSGRPNEQFF. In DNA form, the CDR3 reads TGTGCCAGCAGCCAGGTTAGCGGGAGACCCAATGAGCAGTTCTTC.

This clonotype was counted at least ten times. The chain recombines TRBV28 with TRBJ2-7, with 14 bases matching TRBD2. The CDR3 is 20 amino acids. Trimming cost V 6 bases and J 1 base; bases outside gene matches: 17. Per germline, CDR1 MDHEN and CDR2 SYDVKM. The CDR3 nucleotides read TGTGCCAGCAGCCCTGCTTACGGGACTAGCGGGAGTCGGGGGTCCTACGAGCAGTACTTC. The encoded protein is CASSPAYGTSGSRGSYEQYF.

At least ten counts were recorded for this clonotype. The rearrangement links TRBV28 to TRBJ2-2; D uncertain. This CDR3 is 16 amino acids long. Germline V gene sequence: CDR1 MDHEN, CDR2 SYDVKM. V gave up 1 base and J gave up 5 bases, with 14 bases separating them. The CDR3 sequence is CASSLFASLGTGELFF. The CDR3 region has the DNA TGTGCCAGCAGTTTATTCGCCTCGCTAGGGACCGGGGAGCTGTTTTTT.

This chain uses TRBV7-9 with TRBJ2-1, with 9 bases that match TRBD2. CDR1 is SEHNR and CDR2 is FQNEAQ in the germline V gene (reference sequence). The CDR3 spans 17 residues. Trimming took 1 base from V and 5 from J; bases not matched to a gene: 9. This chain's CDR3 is CASSLVQGGLANNEQFF. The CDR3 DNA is TGTGCCAGCAGCTTAGTTCAGGGGGGACTAGCCAACAATGAGCAGTTCTTC.

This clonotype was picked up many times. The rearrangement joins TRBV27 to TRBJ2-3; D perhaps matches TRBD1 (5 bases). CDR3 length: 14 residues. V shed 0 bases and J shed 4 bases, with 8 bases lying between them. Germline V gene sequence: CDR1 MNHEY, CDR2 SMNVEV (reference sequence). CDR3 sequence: CASSLSQGADTQYF. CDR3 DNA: TGTGCCAGCAGTTTATCGCAGGGCGCAGATACGCAGTATTTT.

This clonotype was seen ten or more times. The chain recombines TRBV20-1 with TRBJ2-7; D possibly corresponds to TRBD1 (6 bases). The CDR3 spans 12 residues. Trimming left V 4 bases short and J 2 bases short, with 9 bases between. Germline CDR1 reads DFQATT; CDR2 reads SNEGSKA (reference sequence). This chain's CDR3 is CSAKRQAYEQYF. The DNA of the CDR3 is TGCAGTGCTAAAAGACAGGCCTACGAGCAGTACTTC.

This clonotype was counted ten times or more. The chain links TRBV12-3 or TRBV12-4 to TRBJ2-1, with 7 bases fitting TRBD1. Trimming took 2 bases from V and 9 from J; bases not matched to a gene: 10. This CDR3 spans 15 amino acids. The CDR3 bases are TGTGCCAGCAGTTTACTTGACAGGGCAGTGAGTGAGCAGTTCTTC. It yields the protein CASSLLDRAVSEQFF.

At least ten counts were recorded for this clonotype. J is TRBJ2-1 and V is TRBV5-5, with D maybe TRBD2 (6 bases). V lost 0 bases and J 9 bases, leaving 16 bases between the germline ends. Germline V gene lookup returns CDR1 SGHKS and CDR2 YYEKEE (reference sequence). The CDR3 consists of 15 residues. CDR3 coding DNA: TGTGCCAGCAGCTTGGCCGAAGGACTAAGTATTGAGCAGTTCTTC. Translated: CASSLAEGLSIEQFF.

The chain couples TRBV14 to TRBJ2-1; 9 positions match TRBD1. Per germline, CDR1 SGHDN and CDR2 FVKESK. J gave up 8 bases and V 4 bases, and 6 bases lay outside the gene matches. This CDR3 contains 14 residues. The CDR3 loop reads CASSREQGAHEQFF. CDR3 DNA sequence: TGTGCCAGCAGCCGAGAACAGGGGGCACATGAGCAGTTCTTC.

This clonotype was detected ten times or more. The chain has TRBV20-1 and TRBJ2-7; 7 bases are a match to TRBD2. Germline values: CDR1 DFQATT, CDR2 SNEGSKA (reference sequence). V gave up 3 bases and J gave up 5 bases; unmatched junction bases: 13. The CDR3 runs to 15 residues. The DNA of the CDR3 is TGCAGTGCTAGGTCGGGGGGAACCCGGGCGGACGAGCAGTACTTC. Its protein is CSARSGGTRADEQYF.